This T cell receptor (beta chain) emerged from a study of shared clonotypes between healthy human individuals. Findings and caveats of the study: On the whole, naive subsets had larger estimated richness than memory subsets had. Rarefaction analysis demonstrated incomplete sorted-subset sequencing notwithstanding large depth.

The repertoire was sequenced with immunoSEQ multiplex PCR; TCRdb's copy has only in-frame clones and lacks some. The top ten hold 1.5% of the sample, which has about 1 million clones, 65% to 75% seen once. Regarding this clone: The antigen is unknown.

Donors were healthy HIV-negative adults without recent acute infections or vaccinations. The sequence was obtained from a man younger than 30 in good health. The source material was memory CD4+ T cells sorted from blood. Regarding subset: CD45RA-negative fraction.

As DNA, the CDR3 is TGTGCCATCAGTGAGTCGATCCTGAGGGACAGGGGTGGTGGCTACACCTTC. Encoded protein: CAISESILRDRGGGYTF. This chain links TRBV10-3 with TRBJ1-2; 10 bases line up with TRBD1. In germline, CDR1 is ENHRY, CDR2 SYGVKD. This CDR3 comprises 17 residues. With 0 bases clipped from V and 7 bases from J, the junction kept 11 bases outside the gene matches.